The 30 T cell receptor beta chains below come from one sample, sequenced in a study of molecular identifiers for immune sequencing clone quantification. TCRdb re-called the PCR reads with MiXCR, one entry per CDR3 protein. The profile shows under 600,000 distinct CDR3 sequences, over 20% of them singletons. The sequenced sample consisted of naive CD8+ T cells from blood, with Jurkat cell RNA spiked in. Subset meaning: FACS-sorted CD8+CD4-CCR7+CD45RA+ naive T cells. These receptors all stem from a human donor in good health. Some libraries in this study had Jurkat cell RNA spiked in.

Note on this clonotype: A much larger clone lies a single base off, so this may be a read error. V is TRBV2 and J is TRBJ2-3; possibly TRBD1 or TRBD2 for D (6 bases each). Germline values: CDR1 SNHLY, CDR2 FYNNEI. The CDR3 runs to 16 residues. The CDR3: CASSDPFGGLTDAQYF. For the CDR3, the DNA is TGTGCCAGCAGTGACCCGTTCGGGGGCCTCACAGATGCGCAGTATTTT.

This clonotype was seen at least ten times. The V call is TRBV15, the J call TRBJ1-1; no clear D gene. The CDR3 is 16 amino acids. CDR1 LNHNV and CDR2 YYDKDF come from the germline V gene (reference sequence). V lost 1 base, J lost 5 bases, and 17 bases lay in between. This CDR3 reads CATSRVLFRVGTEAFF. DNA of the CDR3: TGTGCCACCAGCAGAGTTCTATTTCGGGTCGGAACTGAAGCTTTCTTT.

In the case of this clonotype: This may be a read error, as it is one base from a much larger clone. The rearrangement uses TRBV12-3 or TRBV12-4 and TRBJ2-3, with D perhaps TRBD1 or TRBD2 (5 bases each). The CDR3 is 12 amino acids. With 6 bases removed from V and 15 bases from J, the gap between germline ends came to 19 bases. Here the CDR3 reads CASRDRGPECYF. In nucleotides, the CDR3 is TGTGCCAGCAGAGACCGGGGCCCCGAGTGTTATTTT.

This clonotype was seen ten or more times. V gene TRBV29-1 combines with J gene TRBJ2-5; TRBD1 agrees at 9 bases. Germline CDR1 and CDR2: SQVTM and ANQGSEA. The CDR3 is 12 amino acids. V trimming: 8 bases; J trimming: 5 bases; junction bases outside the gene matches: 6. This chain's CDR3 is CSSWDREETQYF. The CDR3 DNA reads TGCAGCTCCTGGGACAGGGAGGAGACCCAGTACTTC. The full variable domain, in which reference TRBV29-1 and TRBJ2-5 provide the parts outside the CDR3, is SAVISQKPSRDICQRGTSLTIQCQVDSQVTMMFWYRQQPGQSLTLIATANQGSEATYESGFVIDKFPISRPNLTFSTLTVSNMSPEDSSIYLCSSWDREETQYFGPGTRLLVL.

As concerns this clonotype: This may stem from a read error, because a much larger clone lies one nucleotide away. The genes are TRBV20-1 and TRBJ2-6; D is ambiguous. Per germline, CDR1 DFQATT and CDR2 SNEGSKA (reference sequence). CDR3 length: 13 amino acids. CDR3 in DNA: TGCAATGCTAGGCACTCTGGGGCCAACGTCCTGACTTTC. This encodes CNARHSGANVLTF.

This clonotype came up many times. The chain employs TRBV27 and TRBJ2-7; TRBD1 or TRBD2 may be the D gene (6 bases each). Germline values: CDR1 MNHEY, CDR2 SMNVEV (reference sequence). The germline V and J ends were trimmed by 3 bases and 2 bases, with 14 bases remaining between them. The CDR3 runs to 15 residues. CDR3 loop: CASSLTGAGTYEQYF. CDR3 nucleotides: TGTGCCAGCAGTTTGACAGGTGCGGGAACCTACGAGCAGTACTTC.

This clonotype occurred many times. The V and J genes are TRBV20-1 and TRBJ1-2; D remains unclear. CDR1 and CDR2 from the germline V gene are DFQATT and SNEGSKA (reference sequence). V lost 0 bases, J lost 3 bases, and 8 bases lay in between. The CDR3 consists of 13 residues. The CDR3 DNA is TGCAGTGCTAGAGATCCCACAGACTATGGCTACACCTTC. This translates into CSARDPTDYGYTF.

This clonotype came up many times. J is TRBJ2-1 and V is TRBV12-5; D possibly corresponds to TRBD2 (5 bases). The CDR3 is 15 amino acids. V gave up 6 bases and J gave up 0 bases, with 12 bases separating them. Germline V CDR1 and CDR2: LGHNT, FRNRAP. The CDR3 nucleotides are TGTGCTAGTGGACAAGGCGGGTCCTCCTACAATGAGCAGTTCTTC. Translated, it gives CASGQGGSSYNEQFF.

This clonotype was observed many times. The chain is built from TRBV24-1 and TRBJ2-5; 7 nucleotides line up with TRBD2. Germline CDR1 reads KGHDR; CDR2 reads SFDVKD. CDR3 length: 11 amino acids. Losses at the gene ends were 9 bases for V and 4 bases for J; bases not matched to a gene: 1. Written as DNA, the CDR3 is TGTGCCACCGCTAGCGGAGAGACCCAGTACTTC. Protein sequence: CATASGETQYF.

As for this clonotype: A single base separates this from a much larger clone, so it may be a read error. The chain is built from TRBV5-1 and TRBJ2-7; no firm D call. This CDR3 region has 16 residues. Germline CDR1 reads SGHRS; CDR2 reads YFSETQ. The CDR3 DNA sequence: TGCGCCAACAGCACCCTACCGACGGAGAGCTCCTACGAGCAGTACTTC. It specifies CANSTLPTESSYEQYF. Full variable domain (rest looked up from reference TRBV5-1 and TRBJ2-7): KAGVTQTPRYLIKTRGQQVTLSCSPISGHRSVSWYQQTPGQGLQFLFEYFSETQRNKGNFPGRFSGRQFSNSRSEMNVSTLELGDSALYLCANSTLPTESSYEQYFGPGTRLTVT.

This clonotype was observed a few times. V usage is TRBV5-6 and J usage is TRBJ2-1; 9 bases map to TRBD2. Per the germline V gene, CDR1 is SGHDT and CDR2 is YYEEEE. Trimming removed 4 bases from V and 4 bases from J; junction bases left unmatched: 6. CDR3 length: 15 amino acids. The CDR3 here is CASSLTSGPYNEQFF. For the CDR3, the DNA is TGTGCCAGCAGCCTGACTAGCGGCCCGTACAATGAGCAGTTCTTC. The variable domain in full, with the rest retrieved from reference TRBV5-6 and TRBJ2-1, is DAGVTQSPTHLIKTRGQQVTLRCSPKSGHDTVSWYQQALGQGPQFIFQYYEEEERQRGNFPDRFSGHQFPNYSSELNVNALLLGDSALYLCASSLTSGPYNEQFFGPGTRLTVL.

A note on this clonotype: At one of its ends the junction is not consistent with the germline gene, which may arise from a read error. The chain couples TRBV16 to TRBJ2-5; 9 nucleotides line up with TRBD2. CDR3 size: 16 residues. The germline CDR1 and CDR2 sequences are KGHSY and FQNENV. CDR3 loop: CASSQWLAGYLETQHF. DNA of the CDR3: TGTGCCAGCAGCCAATGGCTAGCGGGATACTTAGAGACCCAGCACTTC.

This clonotype was seen repeatedly, ten times or more. The chain employs TRBV7-9 and TRBJ2-3, with unresolved D. In germline, CDR1 is SEHNR, CDR2 FQNEAQ (reference sequence). The ends were cut back, 2 bases at V and 2 bases at J, with 11 bases in the middle. CDR3 length equals 15 residues. CDR3 DNA sequence: TGTGCCAGCAGCTTATCGTACGGATACACAGATACGCAGTATTTT. It yields the protein CASSLSYGYTDTQYF.

This clonotype came up many times. In nucleotides, the CDR3 is TGTGCCAGCAGCTTGGGGGCCGTGCTCAAAGAGACCCAGTACTTC. Translation: CASSLGAVLKETQYF. The chain joins TRBV5-4 to TRBJ2-5; D is ambiguous. V was trimmed by 0 bases and J by 3 bases, leaving 12 bases between them. Germline V gene lookup returns CDR1 SGHNT and CDR2 YYREEE (reference sequence). The CDR3 has 15 amino acids.

The chain has TRBV2 and TRBJ1-4, with D possibly TRBD1 on 6 matching bases. Looked up from germline, CDR1 is SNHLY and CDR2 is FYNNEI. The CDR3 length is 16 residues. V gave up 7 bases and J gave up 12 bases, with 27 bases separating them. The DNA for the CDR3 is TGTGCCAGCACCCCCGAGCGGGGGGCCATCACGGGGGAACTGTTTTTT. Protein sequence: CASTPERGAITGELFF.

Ten or more counts support this clonotype. This sequence joins TRBV6-2 or TRBV6-3 and TRBJ2-7; 9 bases are shared with TRBD1. The trim removed 6 bases at V and 3 bases at J, leaving 12 bases unmatched. The CDR3 covers 16 residues. CDR1 MNHEY and CDR2 SVGEGT come from the germline V gene. The CDR3 loop is CASSYTPGQGFYEQYF. The CDR3, as DNA: TGTGCCAGCAGCTACACGCCGGGACAGGGTTTCTACGAGCAGTACTTC.

The genes are TRBV19 and TRBJ1-6; TRBD1 aligns across 10 bases. CDR1 is LNHDA and CDR2 is SQIVND in the germline V gene (reference sequence). The CDR3 consists of 13 residues. The ends lost 10 bases at V and 7 bases at J; junction bases unmatched: 4. The CDR3 sequence is CATGQGLNSPLHF. CDR3 coding DNA: TGTGCCACGGGACAGGGGCTGAATTCACCCCTCCACTTT. Supplemented by reference TRBV19 and TRBJ1-6, the full variable domain reads DGGITQSPKYLFRKEGQNVTLSCEQNLNHDAMYWYRQDPGQGLRLIYYSQIVNDFQKGDIAEGYSVSREKKESFPLTVTSAQKNPTAFYLCATGQGLNSPLHFGNGTRLTVT.

This clonotype was detected many times. The gene calls are TRBV24-1 and TRBJ2-3; 12 bases agree with TRBD1. In germline, CDR1 is KGHDR, CDR2 SFDVKD. J gave up 5 bases and V 7 bases, and 6 bases lay outside the gene matches. The CDR3 contains 15 residues. The CDR3 nucleotides read TGTGCCACCAGCCGGGACAGGGGGCAGGAAGATACGCAGTATTTT. Translating gives CATSRDRGQEDTQYF.

This clonotype turned up a few times. V and J are TRBV6-5 and TRBJ2-7, with 7 bases matching TRBD2. There are 13 residues in the CDR3. The germline gives CDR1 MNHEY, CDR2 SVGAGI. V lost 11 bases, J lost 3 bases, and 10 bases stayed unmatched. The CDR3 region has the DNA TGTGCCGCGGGGCTAGCGGTAAACTACGAGCAGTACTTC. Amino acids: CAAGLAVNYEQYF.

Concerning this clonotype itself: A read error may account for a junction end that differs from germline. V is TRBV11-2 and J is TRBJ2-5; maybe TRBD2 (5 bases). Germline V gene lookup returns CDR1 SGHAT and CDR2 FQNNGV. The CDR3 is 18 amino acids. The DNA for the CDR3 is TGTGCCAGCAGCTTAGATCTCGGACTGGTGGTAGAAGAAGAGACCCAGCACTTC. This encodes CASSLDLGLVVEEETQHF.

There are a few counts of this clonotype. CDR3 DNA sequence: TGTGCCAGCAATCTAGTCGGGGATTCCTACGAGCAGTACTTC. As protein: CASNLVGDSYEQYF. The rearrangement uses TRBV27 and TRBJ2-7, with a possible D match to TRBD2 (5 bases). The CDR3 runs to 14 residues. V was trimmed by 7 bases and J by 1 base, leaving 14 bases between them. Germline CDR1 reads MNHEY; CDR2 reads SMNVEV (reference sequence).

In its sample, this clonotype was seen many times. The V and J genes are TRBV7-8 and TRBJ2-6; D unclear. CDR3 length equals 15 residues. Germline V gives CDR1 SGHVS, CDR2 FQNEAQ. Trimming left V 2 bases short and J 2 bases short, with 7 bases between. Here the CDR3 reads CASSLSAPGANVLTF. The CDR3 DNA sequence: TGTGCCAGCAGCTTATCTGCCCCTGGGGCCAACGTCCTGACTTTC.

V gene TRBV5-4 combines with J gene TRBJ1-1; D is unresolved. The CDR3 loop spans 16 amino acids. V lost 1 base and J lost 4, with 17 bases in between. Germline V gives CDR1 SGHNT, CDR2 YYREEE (reference sequence). The CDR3 bases are TGTGCCAGCAGCTTGAGGGCAAGGAGTACGAGCACTGAAGCTTTCTTT. It is translated as CASSLRARSTSTEAFF.

This clonotype was seen at least ten times. V is TRBV4-1 and J is TRBJ2-5; 9 bases fit TRBD1. CDR3 size: 14 residues. CDR1 is MGHRA, CDR2 YSYEKL, per germline. The ends lost 4 bases at V and 6 bases at J; junction bases unmatched: 6. The CDR3 bases are TGCGCCAGCAGCCCGTGGGACAGGGTCAAGACCCAGTACTTC. Protein product: CASSPWDRVKTQYF.

The rearrangement uses TRBV29-1 and TRBJ2-7, with D perhaps matching TRBD2 (6 bases). Germline V lookup: CDR1 SQVTM, CDR2 ANQGSEA. This CDR3 is 13 amino acids long. V was trimmed by 4 bases and J by 4 bases, leaving 14 bases between them. The CDR3 loop is CSVAPPGGYEQYF. The CDR3 DNA is TGCAGCGTTGCCCCCCCAGGAGGGTACGAGCAGTACTTC.

This clonotype was counted at least ten times. The chain combines TRBV28 with TRBJ2-5; D gene ambiguous. Trimming stripped 5 bases from V and 0 bases from J, with 7 bases between. The V gene's germline CDR1 is MDHEN and CDR2 SYDVKM. The CDR3 has 13 amino acids. CDR3 nucleotides: TGTGCCAGCAGTGACCCAAACCAAGAGACCCAGTACTTC. Translation: CASSDPNQETQYF.

The CDR3 here is CSARQSAGSLGETQYF. Here the CDR3 DNA reads TGCAGTGCTAGACAGTCGGCGGGTAGTCTTGGAGAGACCCAGTACTTC. The chain carries TRBV20-1 and TRBJ2-5, with D perhaps TRBD2 (5 bases). Trimming took off 2 bases at V and 4 bases at J, with 20 bases between the two ends. The CDR3 extends over 16 amino acids. The V gene's germline CDR1 is DFQATT and CDR2 SNEGSKA (reference sequence).

This clonotype was recorded many times. CDR3 sequence reads: CASGEDEQFF. Written as DNA, the CDR3 is TGTGCCAGCGGGGAGGATGAGCAGTTCTTC. V usage is TRBV3-1 and J usage is TRBJ2-1, with TRBD2 as a possible D gene (6 bases). The CDR3 totals 10 residues. V dropped 8 bases and J dropped 8 bases, with 7 bases sitting between them. The V gene's germline CDR1 is LGHDT and CDR2 YNNKEL (reference sequence).

In its sample, this clonotype was seen once. A junction boundary mismatches the germline segment, possibly from a read error. The chain recombines TRBV12-3 or TRBV12-4 with TRBJ2-2; D uncertain. CDR3 length: 17 amino acids. The CDR3 coding sequence is TGTTCCAGCAGTTTAGAGCGCCCCGGCTCGGGCACCGGGGAGCTGTTTTTT. Residues: CSSSLERPGSGTGELFF.

On this clonotype itself: One end of the junction does not line up with germline, which may come from a read error. CDR3 region: CASSPTGNSNPPQHF. Written as DNA, the CDR3 is TGTGCCAGCAGCCCAACAGGGAATAGCAATCCGCCCCAGCATTTT. This chain connects TRBV6-5 to TRBJ1-5; TRBD1 is a possible D gene (6 bases). Germline values: CDR1 MNHEY, CDR2 SVGAGI. This CDR3 contains 15 residues.